This T cell receptor beta chain was identified in a study of T cell responses to AZD1222 COVID-19 vaccine (dated by TCRdb to about 2021). Background on the whole study: TCR sequencing covered over 230 trial participants: 200 to 210 given two doses of AZD1222 and about 26 given two doses of MenACWY control vaccine. Trial participants were enrolled into age subgroups of 18-55, 56-69 and 70-plus years, which contained around 140, 26 and 57 TCR-sequenced participants, respectively. Beyond this particular receptor, the publication reports: Vaccine-associated CD4 TCRs spanned the whole spike protein, with dominant responses in regions 160-218 and 743-854. Reportedly, close to half of the unique spike-specific TCRs recognized epitopes lying outside the regions that are mutated in the B.1.351 and B.1.1.7 variants. Because no samples from the day 14 peak response were available, repertoires could be characterized only after the peak T cell response. Most participants were white British and females outnumbered males, and the authors suggested that clonal diversity may have been underestimated. A significant rise in spike-specific TCR breadth and depth was observed after two AZD1222 doses relative to day 0 and relative to MenACWY recipients. Only six or seven AZD1222 recipients were SARS-CoV-2 seropositive at baseline, limiting conclusions about previously exposed vaccinees. The 56-69-year group was small, and its depth increase did not reach significance, likely because of low power.

The CDR3 regions of human TCRbeta chains were analyzed by immunosequencing. The authors' analysis ran thus. TCRs in the repertoires were matched against a reference library of SARS-CoV-2-specific TCRs that had been generated with the MIRA antigen-specificity platform. Breadth was defined as the fraction of unique TCRs that were SARS-CoV-2-associated, and depth was defined as the fraction of total T cells that were SARS-CoV-2-associated. Using the MIRA data, each spike-specific TCR was assigned both to the spike region to which the TCR was reactive and to a CD4 or CD8 class. Log10-transformed breadth and depth values were compared by one-way ANOVA with Sidak's multiple comparisons tests. This immuneACCESS table, as held by TCRdb, lists in-frame sequences with V and J called but not all clones. Of the missing ones, under half trace to an unresolved V gene in checked studies; the others have no known cause. V, J and clone size derive from that table, while D and trimming were established from the DNA sequence. The sample table contains 90,000 to 120,000 clones; only one count was recorded for 80% to 95% of them. The top ten constitute over 7% of the sample.

On this clone itself: Its antigen is still unknown. No base quality values were provided; no much bigger clone lies one nucleotide off.

Including the terminal cysteine and phenylalanine, the CDR3 comprises 15 residues. Of all the DNA, just the CDR3 is kept, 45 bases in frame from base 1. The trim is 5 bases for V and 8 bases for J, with a gap of 19 bases between the germline ends. Via the germline V gene, CDR1 is MNHEY and CDR2 SVGAGI. The time point label on this specimen signifies: about 28 days (+/-7) after the second vaccine dose. AZD1222 recipients given second doses at about 4 weeks or at about 12 weeks were pooled, since spike-specific TCR depth and breadth were not found to differ between the two schedules. Vaccinee samples came from UK trials COV001 and COV002, including a single-blind randomized controlled phase 2/3 trial of AZD1222 (ChAdOx1 nCoV-19) in healthy adults. For TCRbeta chain sequencing, PBMC samples were collected from trial participants at day 0 and at day 28 after the second dose.

This receptor was identified in an adult who received the AZD1222 COVID-19 vaccine. This sequence uses TRBV6-5 and TRBJ1-3; the D gene assignment is ambiguous. The specimen comprised peripheral blood, sampled 28 days after the second AZD1222 dose. The DNA sequence is as follows: TGTGCCAGCAGTACCTCAGGCGCTCTGGGAGACACCATATATTTT. The translation is CASSTSGALGDTIYF.